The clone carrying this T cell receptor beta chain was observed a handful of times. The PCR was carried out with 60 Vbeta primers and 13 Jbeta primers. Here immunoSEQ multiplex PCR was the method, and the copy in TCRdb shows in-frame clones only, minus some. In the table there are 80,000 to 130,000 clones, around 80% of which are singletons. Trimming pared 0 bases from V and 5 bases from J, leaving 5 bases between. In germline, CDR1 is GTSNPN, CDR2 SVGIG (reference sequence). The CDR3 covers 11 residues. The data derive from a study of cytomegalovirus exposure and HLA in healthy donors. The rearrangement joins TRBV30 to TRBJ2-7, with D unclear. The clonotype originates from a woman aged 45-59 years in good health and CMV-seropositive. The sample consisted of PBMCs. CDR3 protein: CAWSVKHEQYF. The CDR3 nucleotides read TGTGCCTGGAGTGTTAAGCACGAGCAGTACTTC.